The source of this T cell receptor (beta chain) is a study of blood T cell repertoires in COVID-19 (dated by TCRdb to about 2020). Background for the entire study: Samples from collaborators originated in the United States, Italy and Spain and spanned both the acute and convalescent phases of COVID-19. Where HLA class I and class II types were available, the types were taken from metadata supplied by the sample provider, not from assay-based typing. Deeply sampled blood TCRbeta repertoires from subjects exposed to, actively infected with, or recovered from COVID-19 were included in the dataset. Samples came from the ongoing ImmuneRACE study (first 160 participants) plus 1,254 subjects from 6 global collaborators. The material from the prospective study consisted of cDNA or gDNA derived from T cells, B-cell-depleted T cells, or PBMCs. The repertoires were released in a freely available public database intended as a resource for research on the immune response to SARS-CoV-2. Sample metadata almost always included a de-identified subject ID, COVID-19 status, age in years and sex.

In Seattle, one collaborating source enrolled patients while the infection was active and tracked those patients longitudinally over the course of disease. Each collaborating institution followed its own protocols to collect whole blood in K2EDTA tubes. For TCRbeta analysis, collaborators shipped samples as frozen whole blood, isolated PBMCs, or DNA extracted from either of those sample types. Via the germline V gene (reference sequence), CDR1 is SEHNR and CDR2 FQNEAQ. V gives up 5 bases and J gives up 5 bases, and the segment between their germline ends measures 16 bases. The CDR3 starts with the cysteine, ends with the phenylalanine, and has 15 residues. Only the CDR3 part of the read is kept: 45 bases, read in frame from the first base. Overall results and qualifications from the work: The quantity of clinical and demographic metadata differed by source and by participant and was supplied without curation.

The immunoSEQ Assay, a bias-controlled multiplex PCR, was used to amplify TCRbeta CDR3 regions from genomic DNA. Turning to the authors' computational methods: The number of nucleated cells in each sample was estimated from the amplification of reference gene primers within the assay. To quantify the absolute abundance of each unique TCRbeta CDR3 rearrangement, sequence reads were collapsed and filtered. For each sample, productive Simpson clonality was calculated as the square root of Simpson's diversity index across productive rearrangements. TCRdb re-hosts the immuneACCESS table, in-frame sequences only. Its copies lack some clones; in the studies checked, an unresolved V gene accounts for under half of them, and the cause for the rest is not known. The D gene and trimming were derived from the DNA, and the V and J assignments and clone size from that table. This sample comprises under 200,000 clones, roughly 89% of them detected only once. Jointly, the top ten make up approximately 10% of the sample.

A note on this clone: No cognate antigen has been identified for it. No base-level quality is on record; no much larger clone is a single base apart.

The sample was peripheral blood. The receptor was isolated from a woman in her seventies with COVID-19, enrolled during active disease. The sequence is built from TRBV7-9 and TRBJ1-5; 6 matching bases give a weak D call of TRBD1. The DNA sequence reads TGTGCCAGCAGCCCCCCCGGGGGGCCTCATCAGCCCCAGCATTTT. Protein translation: CASSPPGGPHQPQHF.